The clone carrying this T cell receptor beta chain was counted at least ten times. At the time of active disease, bone marrow was collected from every patient. The data belong to a study of read filtering for tumor transcriptome and immune sequencing. The CDR3 spans 20 residues. Unmatched junction bases numbered 12, after V lost 0 bases and J lost 4 bases. Germline CDR1 SGHRS, CDR2 YFSETQ. From 300 to 400 ng of RNA, a library with molecular barcoded alpha/delta and beta/gamma adaptors was made. TCRdb reprocessed the reads with MiXCR, giving one entry per CDR3 protein. The top ten clones hold just under 8.5% of a sample with under 150,000 distinct CDR3 sequences, about 13% of them seen once.

The clonotype originates from a donor aged 40 or older with multiple myeloma. The chain employs TRBV5-1 and TRBJ2-1, with 14 bases matching TRBD2. The sequenced sample consisted of a population of CD138-negative cells sorted from bone marrow. As DNA, the CDR3 is TGCGCCAGCAGCTTGGGACCGCACCGACTAGCGGGAGGGCCATACAATGAGCAGTTCTTC. It specifies CASSLGPHRLAGGPYNEQFF.